This T cell receptor beta chain is from a study of beta chain features in type 1 diabetes. Overall study findings and caveats: Relative to healthy donors, patients appeared to have naive, central memory and Treg TCRB repertoires that were more similar. All four CD4+ subsets of Type 1 diabetes patients contained TCRB CDR3s that were moderately but significantly shorter.

This clone was observed a few times. As yet, its antigen is unknown. Germline V gene lookup returns CDR1 SGHRS and CDR2 YFSETQ. The CDR3 spans 15 residues. The ends were cut back, 2 bases at V and 0 bases at J, with 9 bases in the middle. The study reverse transcribed the entire isolated RNA, so it sequenced expressed TCRB transcripts. Measured with immunoSEQ multiplex PCR; TCRdb has only the in-frame clones, and not every one. The data contain around 710,000 clones, 9.5% to 15% of them seen just once; the ten biggest clones take up around 0.12%. The source is a man aged 30 to 45 with type 1 diabetes. The chain couples TRBV5-1 to TRBJ2-1; D gene unclear. Sequenced material: naive CD4+ T cells from blood. In DNA, the CDR3 is TGCGCCAGCAGCTTTTCCGTGGACTCCTACAATGAGCAGTTCTTC. It encodes CASSFSVDSYNEQFF.